The 21 T cell receptor beta chains listed next were all sequenced from one sample in a study of blood T cell repertoires in COVID-19. Here immunoSEQ multiplex PCR was the method, and the copy in TCRdb shows in-frame clones only, minus some. The table shows roughly 100,000 clones, with approximately 84% occurring only once. Material for sequencing was peripheral blood. The receptors were sampled from a man in his forties with active or convalescent COVID-19.

The chain carries TRBV3-1 (or the pseudogene TRBV3-2) and TRBJ2-3, with D tentatively TRBD2 (6 bases). V was cut by 3 bases and J by 0 bases, with 16 bases left in between. Looked up from germline, CDR1 is LGHDT and CDR2 is YNNKEL (reference sequence). This CDR3 is 17 amino acids long. The CDR3 loop reads CASSQPLGGASTDTQYF. The CDR3 bases are TGTGCCAGCAGCCAGCCCCTCGGCGGGGCGAGCACAGATACGCAGTATTTT.

CDR3 nucleotides: TGCAGTCTTCGAACTGACAATGAGCAGTTCTTC. Residues: CSLRTDNEQFF. The chain uses TRBV20-1 and TRBJ2-1; D is unclear. The germline V gene encodes CDR1 DFQATT and CDR2 SNEGSKA (reference sequence). The V end lost 8 bases, the J end lost 5 bases, and 10 bases lay between the germline ends. The CDR3 consists of 11 residues.

The J gene is TRBJ2-3, the V gene TRBV6-2 or TRBV6-3, with TRBD2 matching over 10 bases. This CDR3 region has 17 residues. Germline CDR1 and CDR2: MNHEY and SVGEGT. V shed 2 bases and J 2 bases; nucleotides not matched to a gene: 7. CDR3 protein: CASSYAASGGLTDTQYF. The CDR3 DNA follows: TGTGCCAGCAGTTACGCGGCTAGCGGGGGCCTCACAGATACGCAGTATTTT.

This clone was recorded a few times. The chain couples TRBV2 to TRBJ1-5; D call uncertain. The CDR3 extends over 11 amino acids. V dropped 5 bases and J dropped 5 bases, with 4 bases sitting between them. Germline CDR1 is SNHLY and CDR2 is FYNNEI. CDR3 residues: CASSLDQPQHF. The CDR3 bases are TGTGCCAGCAGTCTCGATCAGCCCCAGCATTTT.

V usage is TRBV11-2 and J usage is TRBJ1-1; TRBD1 is a possible D gene (6 bases). CDR3 length: 15 amino acids. V was shortened by 5 bases and J by 2 bases, with 15 bases between the two germline ends. Germline V CDR1 and CDR2: SGHAT, FQNNGV. The CDR3 coding sequence is TGTGCCAGCAGCACTCCAGGGGTGGGCAACACTGAAGCTTTCTTT. It translates to CASSTPGVGNTEAFF.

The J gene is TRBJ1-4, the V gene TRBV5-8; D remains ambiguous. This CDR3 is 13 amino acids long. Trimming took 2 bases from V and 8 from J, leaving 10 bases between them. CDR1 and CDR2 from the germline V gene are SGHTS and YDEGEE. The CDR3 loop reads CASSFRRGEKLFF. DNA for the CDR3: TGTGCCAGCAGCTTCCGAAGAGGCGAAAAACTGTTTTTT. The full variable domain, with the rest looked up from reference TRBV5-8 and TRBJ1-4, is EAGVTQSPTHLIKTRGQQATLRCSPISGHTSVYWYQQALGLGLQFLLWYDEGEERNRGNFPPRFSGRQFPNYSSELNVNALELEDSALYLCASSFRRGEKLFFGSGTQLSVL.

This sequence joins TRBV7-6 and TRBJ1-3, with D possibly matching TRBD1 (5 bases). Trimming left V 2 bases short and J 5 bases short, with 13 bases between. The CDR3 contains 15 residues. From germline, CDR1 is SGHVS and CDR2 FNYEAQ. CDR3 sequence: CASSLNGGVRNTIYF. The CDR3 coding sequence is TGTGCCAGCAGCTTAAACGGGGGAGTCCGAAACACCATATATTTT. Drawing the rest from reference TRBV7-6 and TRBJ1-3, the complete variable domain is GAGVSQSPRYKVTKRGQDVALRCDPISGHVSLYWYRQALGQGPEFLTYFNYEAQQDKSGLPNDRFSAERPEGSISTLTIQRTEQRDSAMYRCASSLNGGVRNTIYFGEGSWLTVV.

This chain uses TRBV6-1 with TRBJ1-4; D might be TRBD1 (6 bases). The CDR3 is 20 amino acids. Germline CDR1 is MNHNS and CDR2 is SASEGT. V lost 0 bases, J lost 0 bases, and 20 bases lay in between. This chain's CDR3 is CASSEAVGQGWASTNEKLFF. The CDR3 DNA reads as TGTGCCAGCAGTGAAGCTGTAGGCCAGGGGTGGGCCTCAACTAATGAAAAACTGTTTTTT.

This clone appeared a single time. The rearrangement uses TRBV11-2 and TRBJ2-3; D gene ambiguous. V was clipped by 1 base and J by 10 bases, with 15 bases between them. The CDR3 covers 14 residues. Looked up from germline, CDR1 is SGHAT and CDR2 is FQNNGV. The CDR3 bases are TGTGCCAGCAGCTTAGTTTCCCGGCCAGAGGCGCAGTATTTT. Its translation is CASSLVSRPEAQYF.

V and J are TRBV19 and TRBJ1-6; D uncertain. Trimming cost V 4 bases and J 6 bases, with 10 bases left between them. Looked up from germline, CDR1 is LNHDA and CDR2 is SQIVND (reference sequence). This CDR3 contains 14 residues. The CDR3 sequence: CASSSSQINSPLHF. The CDR3 coding sequence is TGTGCCAGTAGTAGTTCACAGATTAATTCACCCCTCCACTTT.

The V and J genes are TRBV5-6 and TRBJ2-2; 10 nucleotides line up with TRBD2. V shed 4 bases and J 5 bases; nucleotides not matched to a gene: 5. The CDR3 covers 15 residues. The germline V gene encodes CDR1 SGHDT and CDR2 YYEEEE. The CDR3 spells CASSLAGAGTGELFF. CDR3 in DNA: TGTGCCAGCAGCCTAGCGGGGGCCGGGACCGGGGAGCTGTTTTTT.

The chain employs TRBV25-1 and TRBJ2-6, with a tentative D call TRBD2 (6 bases). Between the trimmed V and J ends, which lost 2 bases and 0 bases, there was a span of 11 bases. Germline V gene sequence: CDR1 MGHDK, CDR2 SYGVNS. This CDR3 has 17 residues. In DNA form, the CDR3 reads TGTGCCAGCAGTGAAGTCGGGACTCCCTCTGGGGCCAACGTCCTGACTTTC. Its translation is CASSEVGTPSGANVLTF.

The chain carries TRBV7-2 and TRBJ2-1, with TRBD2 matching 8 bases. The CDR3 is 15 residues long. Germline CDR1 and CDR2: SGHTA and FQGNSA. V shed 1 base, J shed 5 bases, and the junction held 4 bases outside the gene matches. Written as DNA, the CDR3 is TGTGCCAGCAGCTTAGACGGGGGGGTACACAATGAGCAGTTCTTC. It is translated as CASSLDGGVHNEQFF.

V usage is TRBV23-1 and J usage is TRBJ2-7; D call uncertain. TRBV23-1 is assigned to the ORF class and has an uncertain function. The CDR3 is 12 residues long. Trimming stripped 4 bases from V and 5 bases from J, with 9 bases between. The CDR3, as DNA: TGCGCCAGCAGTCTCACCGCGAACGAGCAGTACTTC. As protein: CASSLTANEQYF.

The chain joins TRBV11-2 to TRBJ1-4, with D uncertain. Trimming took off 2 bases at V and 8 bases at J, with 12 bases between the two ends. The CDR3 is made up of 14 amino acids. Germline lookup yields CDR1 SGHAT and CDR2 FQNNGV. CDR3 nucleotide sequence: TGTGCCAGCAGCTTACACCAGGCCAGCGAAAAACTGTTTTTT. Protein product: CASSLHQASEKLFF.

The chain has TRBV27 and TRBJ2-4; D may be TRBD1 (6 bases). The germline V gene has CDR1 MNHEY and CDR2 SMNVEV (reference sequence). The CDR3 runs 17 residues. Trimming pared 6 bases from V and 0 bases from J, leaving 18 bases between. This CDR3 reads CASRALFAGEAKNIQYF. The CDR3 region has the DNA TGTGCCAGCAGGGCCCTATTCGCAGGGGAAGCCAAAAACATTCAGTACTTC.

This clone has a single count. One junction end disagrees with the germline gene, perhaps due to a read error. The V and J genes are TRBV5-1 and TRBJ2-3, with TRBD2 matching 10 bases. CDR1 SGHRS and CDR2 YFSETQ come from the germline V gene. This CDR3 spans 17 amino acids. CDR3 in DNA: TGCGCCCGCAGGGGAGCGGGGGGGCTACTAAACACAGATACGCAGTATTTT. This translates into CARRGAGGLLNTDTQYF.

This clone was observed a single time. The CDR3: CASSHRTGGNQETQYF. Here the CDR3 DNA reads TGTGCCAGCAGCCACCGGACAGGGGGGAACCAAGAGACCCAGTACTTC. The chain combines TRBV3-1 (or the pseudogene TRBV3-2) with TRBJ2-5; 10 nucleotides line up with TRBD1. Germline loops: CDR1 LGHDT, CDR2 YNNKEL (reference sequence). J gave up 0 bases and V 3 bases, and 4 bases lay outside the gene matches. The CDR3 totals 16 residues.

This chain uses TRBV24-1 with TRBJ1-5; D ambiguous. The CDR3 length is 16 residues. Looked up from germline, CDR1 is KGHDR and CDR2 is SFDVKD. V lost 3 bases and J 2 bases, leaving 13 bases between the germline ends. The CDR3 protein is CATSDATPGGNQPQHF. CDR3 DNA: TGTGCCACCAGTGATGCGACCCCAGGTGGCAATCAGCCCCAGCATTTT.

J is TRBJ1-2 and V is TRBV7-6; a possible D gene is TRBD1 (6 bases). The length of the CDR3 is 18 residues. The V end lost 3 bases, the J end lost 6 bases, and 26 bases lay between the germline ends. Germline CDR1 and CDR2: SGHVS and FNYEAQ. CDR3 residues: CASSFYTLRTDHGDGYTF. CDR3 sequence (DNA): TGTGCCAGCAGCTTTTATACCCTCCGGACAGATCATGGGGATGGCTACACCTTC.

The V call is TRBV25-1, the J call TRBJ2-7; D not resolved. This CDR3 has 14 amino acids. V shed 3 bases and J shed 2 bases, with 11 bases lying between them. Germline V CDR1 and CDR2: MGHDK, SYGVNS. The CDR3 sequence is CASSEYFPTYEQYF. CDR3 sequence (DNA): TGTGCCAGCAGTGAGTACTTTCCGACCTACGAGCAGTACTTC.